The 6 T cell receptor beta chains listed next were all sequenced from one sample in a study of spatial heterogeneity in lung cancer. Time point: sample taken at primary tumor resection. Frozen PBMC, nontumor lung or tumor provided whole RNA, which was sequenced unsorted. TCRdb reprocessed the 5' RACE reads via MiXCR and lists one record per CDR3 protein. The sample contains under 14,000 distinct CDR3 sequences, approximately 6.7% of which appear only once. Sequenced here: PBMCs, sampled at surgery. All receptors come from a male donor with early-stage non-small cell lung cancer.

By frequency in the sample, this clonotype is medium-sized. Being off target in a library aimed at alpha chains, this beta chain has a size of little meaning. V and J are TRBV9 and TRBJ1-1; D might be TRBD1 (5 bases). Trimming took 0 bases from V and 6 from J, leaving 15 bases between them. Germline values: CDR1 SGDLS, CDR2 YYNGEE. The CDR3 spans 15 residues. The DNA of the CDR3 is TGTGCCAGCAGCGTAGCAGGGACGGAAAAGGCTGAAGCTTTCTTT. Protein product: CASSVAGTEKAEAFF.

This clonotype has a count of ten or more. Being off target in a library aimed at alpha chains, this beta chain has a size of little meaning. V usage is TRBV28 and J usage is TRBJ2-1; the D is unclear. The CDR3 loop spans 14 amino acids. The ends were cut back, 7 bases at V and 0 bases at J, with 10 bases in the middle. Per germline, CDR1 MDHEN and CDR2 SYDVKM. The CDR3, as DNA: TGTGCCAGCACCCTCCAAGCCTCCTACAATGAGCAGTTCTTC. Protein: CASTLQASYNEQFF.

In the case of this clonotype: This beta chain is an unintended read in a library built for alpha chains; its size means little. The chain links TRBV20-1 to TRBJ1-3; D uncertain. This CDR3 is 14 amino acids long. V lost 0 bases to trimming and J lost 0 bases, with 6 bases between them. The germline CDR1 and CDR2 sequences are DFQATT and SNEGSKA (reference sequence). CDR3 coding DNA: TGCAGTGCTAGAGAGTATATCTCTGGAAACACCATATATTTT. The encoded protein is CSAREYISGNTIYF.

By share of the sample, this clonotype is medium-sized. As an off-target read in a library built for alpha chains, this beta chain has a frequency of little significance. The chain employs TRBV28 and TRBJ2-3; D remains ambiguous. Trimming took 5 bases from V and 4 from J, leaving 13 bases between them. This CDR3 spans 14 amino acids. Germline V gene lookup returns CDR1 MDHEN and CDR2 SYDVKM. The CDR3, as DNA: TGTGCCAGCAGTCTGGCTTCGAGACCAGATACGCAGTATTTT. Translating it yields CASSLASRPDTQYF.

This clonotype occurred many times. This beta chain is an unintended read in a library built for alpha chains; its size means little. The chain links TRBV7-2 to TRBJ1-1; 7 nucleotides line up with TRBD1. V lost 5 bases, J lost 1 base, and 1 base stayed unmatched. The germline gives CDR1 SGHTA, CDR2 FQGNSA. There are 13 residues in the CDR3. CDR3 region: CASSRQGNTEAFF. DNA for the CDR3: TGTGCCAGCAGCCGACAGGGGAACACTGAAGCTTTCTTT.

This clonotype was found many times. Within a library made for alpha chains, this beta chain is off target, and its count is uninformative. The V call is TRBV20-1, the J call TRBJ1-5; 10 bases align to TRBD1. The CDR3 covers 15 residues. The germline CDR1 and CDR2 sequences are DFQATT and SNEGSKA (reference sequence). J was trimmed by 4 bases and V by 2 bases; bases with no gene match: 5. DNA for the CDR3: TGCAGTGCTAGAAGGGGACAGGGGAGTAATCAGCCCCAGCATTTT. The encoded protein is CSARRGQGSNQPQHF.